These T cell receptor beta chains were read from a single sample in a study of blood T cell repertoires in COVID-19. Using immunoSEQ multiplex PCR, the repertoire was profiled, and TCRdb retains in-frame clones only, with some absent. The repertoire holds over 250,000 clones, with around 87% as singletons. Sequenced material: peripheral blood. Every receptor here comes from a woman aged 50 to 60 with acute or convalescent COVID-19. The CDR3 runs from the conserved cysteine through the conserved F or W. Fields, in order: J gene, D gene, V gene, clone size, CDR3 DNA, CDR3 protein. D genes are given only for firm matches. Some rows have no size entry. The others give once, few or many, or a class for an expanded clone.

J: TRBJ2-5
D: -
V: TRBV6-6
size: -
DNA: TGTGCCAGCACACCGAGGGAGTCCCAAGAGACCCAGTACTTC
CDR3: CASTPRESQETQYF

J: TRBJ2-7
D: TRBD1
V: TRBV18
size: -
DNA: TGTGCCAGCTCACCTCCGGGCAGGGGGAAGTACGAGCAGTACTTC
CDR3: CASSPPGRGKYEQYF

J: TRBJ2-7
D: -
V: TRBV30
size: -
DNA: TGTGCCTGGAGTCCTTCTATATGGGACATCCGATTACGATACTACGAGCAGTACTTC
CDR3: CAWSPSIWDIRLRYYEQYF

J: TRBJ2-7
D: TRBD1
V: TRBV28
size: few
DNA: TGTGCCAGCAGTTTGGCCAGGGGGATTGACGAGCAGTACTTC
CDR3: CASSLARGIDEQYF

J: TRBJ2-7
D: -
V: TRBV28
size: once
DNA: TGTGCCAGCAAAGGAGGGCGCTACGAGCAGTACTTC
CDR3: CASKGGRYEQYF

J: TRBJ1-3
D: TRBD1
V: TRBV11-2
size: -
DNA: TGTGCCAGCAGCTTTTTAGTCAGGGGGCCCGGAAACACCATATATTTT
CDR3: CASSFLVRGPGNTIYF

J: TRBJ2-7
D: -
V: TRBV10-3
size: -
DNA: TGTGCCAGCCAACAGGGCCCCTACGAGCAGTACTTC
CDR3: CASQQGPYEQYF

J: TRBJ1-2
D: -
V: TRBV4-3
size: -
DNA: TGCGCCAGCAGCCAAGGCTCAGCGATAAATGGCTACACCTTC
CDR3: CASSQGSAINGYTF

J: TRBJ2-5
D: TRBD2
V: TRBV4-2
size: -
DNA: TGTGCCAGCAGCCAAGGCCTAGCGGGAGGGGAGACCCAGTACTTC
CDR3: CASSQGLAGGETQYF

J: TRBJ2-1
D: -
V: TRBV29-1
size: once
DNA: TGCAGCGTTGCCGGGTCTAGCTATGAGCAGTTCTTC
CDR3: CSVAGSSYEQFF

J: TRBJ1-6
D: -
V: TRBV7-6
size: -
DNA: TGTGCCAGCAGCTTAATGGGAGGGTCACCCCTCCACTTT
CDR3: CASSLMGGSPLHF

J: TRBJ2-1
D: TRBD2
V: TRBV4-1
size: once
DNA: TGCGCCAGCAGCCAACTATCTAGCGGAGCCTACAATGAGCAGTTCTTC
CDR3: CASSQLSSGAYNEQFF

J: TRBJ2-1
D: -
V: TRBV2
size: -
DNA: TGTGCCAGCAGTCAAGGGCCTAGCAAAAACAATGAGCAGTTCTTC
CDR3: CASSQGPSKNNEQFF

J: TRBJ1-1
D: TRBD1
V: TRBV4-2
size: -
DNA: TGTGCCAGCAGCCACCCCGTAGGGACAGCTATGAACACTGAAGCTTTCTTT
CDR3: CASSHPVGTAMNTEAFF

J: TRBJ2-1
D: TRBD2
V: TRBV2
size: -
DNA: TGTGCCAGCAGTGATCCTAGCGGTTACAATGAGCAGTTCTTC
CDR3: CASSDPSGYNEQFF

J: TRBJ2-7
D: -
V: TRBV5-1
size: -
DNA: TGCGCCAGCAGCTTGGACAGGGCTCGAAAGCAGTACTTC
CDR3: CASSLDRARKQYF

J: TRBJ1-1
D: TRBD1
V: TRBV12-3/TRBV12-4
size: few
DNA: TGTGCCAGCGGGGGACAGCTGAACACTGAAGCTTTCTTT
CDR3: CASGGQLNTEAFF

J: TRBJ1-6
D: TRBD1
V: TRBV18
size: -
DNA: TGTGCCAGCTCACCACTGCGACAGGGGATAAGCTCCTATAATTCACCCCTCCACTTT
CDR3: CASSPLRQGISSYNSPLHF

J: TRBJ2-7
D: TRBD2
V: TRBV25-1
size: -
DNA: TGTGCCAGCAGTGAGACTAGCGGGAGGGTTGACGAGCAGTACTTC
CDR3: CASSETSGRVDEQYF

J: TRBJ1-2
D: TRBD1
V: TRBV24-1
size: -
DNA: TGTGCCACCTCCAGACAGGGGGCTTACACCTTC
CDR3: CATSRQGAYTF

J: TRBJ2-5
D: -
V: TRBV27
size: once
DNA: TGTGCCAGCAGCTACCGGGACACTCAAGAGACCCAGTACTTC
CDR3: CASSYRDTQETQYF

J: TRBJ2-5
D: TRBD2
V: TRBV29-1
size: -
DNA: TGCAGCGTTGCTAGCGGGAGATATGGAGAGACCCAGTACTTC
CDR3: CSVASGRYGETQYF

J: TRBJ2-7
D: TRBD2
V: TRBV19
size: -
DNA: TGTGCCAGTAGTACCCTAGCGGGTAGGGCCTACGAGCAGTACTTC
CDR3: CASSTLAGRAYEQYF

J: TRBJ2-7
D: -
V: TRBV5-5
size: -
DNA: TGTGCCAGCAGCTTGGTTTGGGACACTACCTACGAGCAGTACTTC
CDR3: CASSLVWDTTYEQYF

J: TRBJ1-1
D: -
V: TRBV6-2/TRBV6-3
size: once
DNA: TGTGCCAGCAGTTACCGGGGGAACACTGAAGCTTTCTTT
CDR3: CASSYRGNTEAFF

J: TRBJ2-7
D: TRBD1
V: TRBV6-6
size: -
DNA: TGTGCCAGCAGTTATTCCGGGACAGGGTCCTACGAGCAGTACTTC
CDR3: CASSYSGTGSYEQYF

J: TRBJ2-7
D: -
V: TRBV28
size: -
DNA: TGTGCCAGCAGTTTAGTCCAGGGCCCCTACGAGCAGTACTTC
CDR3: CASSLVQGPYEQYF

J: TRBJ1-1
D: -
V: TRBV2
size: -
DNA: TGTGCCAGCAGTGGCAGTCTGAACACTGAAGCTTTCTTT
CDR3: CASSGSLNTEAFF

J: TRBJ2-5
D: -
V: TRBV7-3
size: -
DNA: TGTGCCAGCAGCTCGGGACTTCAAGAGACCCAGTACTTC
CDR3: CASSSGLQETQYF

J: TRBJ1-3
D: -
V: TRBV9
size: -
DNA: TGTGCCAGCAGCTCCGGGTTTACGGGGGCTGGAAACACCATATATTTT
CDR3: CASSSGFTGAGNTIYF

J: TRBJ1-3
D: -
V: TRBV12-2
size: -
DNA: TGTGCAAGTCGCCCCACCGGGAAGCGCAACTCTGGAAACACCATATATTTT
CDR3: CASRPTGKRNSGNTIYF

J: TRBJ2-7
D: -
V: TRBV6-5
size: once
DNA: TGTGCCGTTAGGGACAACTCCTACGAGCAGTACTTC
CDR3: CAVRDNSYEQYF

J: TRBJ2-2
D: TRBD1
V: TRBV7-2
size: -
DNA: TGTGCCAGCAGCTTAGCGGGACAGGGGCCGTCGAACACCGGGGAGCTGTTTTTT
CDR3: CASSLAGQGPSNTGELFF

J: TRBJ2-3
D: TRBD2
V: TRBV7-9
size: -
DNA: TGTGCCAGCAATGAGCGCGGGAGTTTCGCGAACGCAGATACGCAGTATTTT
CDR3: CASNERGSFANADTQYF

J: TRBJ1-3
D: -
V: TRBV4-2
size: -
DNA: TGTGCCAGCAGCCAAGGATACCAGTCTCCCTCTGGAAACACCATATATTTT
CDR3: CASSQGYQSPSGNTIYF

J: TRBJ2-7
D: -
V: TRBV2
size: -
DNA: TGTGCCAGCACCGAAGGGAGACTTGGCCCCTACGAGCAGTACTTC
CDR3: CASTEGRLGPYEQYF

J: TRBJ2-3
D: -
V: TRBV9
size: -
DNA: TGTGCCAGCAGCGTAGGAGTATTGGATACGCAGTATTTT
CDR3: CASSVGVLDTQYF

J: TRBJ1-5
D: -
V: TRBV4-3
size: -
DNA: TGCGCCAGCAGCCCTTCCCCCGACACTCAGCCCCAGCATTTT
CDR3: CASSPSPDTQPQHF

J: TRBJ2-7
D: TRBD2
V: TRBV19
size: once
DNA: TGTGCCAGTAGGTCTAGCGGGACGGACGGCGAGCAGTACTTC
CDR3: CASRSSGTDGEQYF

J: TRBJ2-6
D: TRBD2
V: TRBV7-2
size: -
DNA: TGTGCCAGCAGCTTAGGACTAGCGGGAGGTGGGGCCAACGTCCTGACTTTC
CDR3: CASSLGLAGGGANVLTF

J: TRBJ1-3
D: TRBD1
V: TRBV7-9
size: -
DNA: TGTGCCAGCAGCTTAGCGGGACAGGGGGCTGGAAACACCATATATTTT
CDR3: CASSLAGQGAGNTIYF

J: TRBJ1-4
D: TRBD1
V: TRBV5-1
size: once
DNA: TGCGCCAGCAGTCTCAGGGGGGATGAAAAACTGTTTTTT
CDR3: CASSLRGDEKLFF

J: TRBJ2-1
D: TRBD1
V: TRBV28
size: -
DNA: TGTGCCAGCAGTTTATTAACAGGGGGAGTCGGTTTGAATGAGCAGTTCTTC
CDR3: CASSLLTGGVGLNEQFF

J: TRBJ1-5
D: -
V: TRBV7-8
size: -
DNA: TGTGCCAGCAGCCGGACAGCTAATCAGCCCCAGCATTTT
CDR3: CASSRTANQPQHF

J: TRBJ1-6
D: -
V: TRBV5-8
size: -
DNA: TGTGCCAGCCCCCCGTGGCCAAATTCACCCCTCCACTTT
CDR3: CASPPWPNSPLHF

J: TRBJ1-1
D: -
V: TRBV6-5
size: -
DNA: TGTGCCAGCAGCCGAAACAGGGACACTGAAGCTTTCTTT
CDR3: CASSRNRDTEAFF

J: TRBJ1-1
D: -
V: TRBV5-1
size: few
DNA: TGCGCCAGCAGCTCCCAGGGGCTTGAAGCTTTCTTT
CDR3: CASSSQGLEAFF

J: TRBJ1-6
D: -
V: TRBV5-1
size: -
DNA: TGCGCCAGCAGTCCGACAGTTAATTCACCCCTCCACTTT
CDR3: CASSPTVNSPLHF

J: TRBJ1-2
D: -
V: TRBV19
size: -
DNA: TGTGCCAGTGCCGTCGCGGTAGCTAACTATGGCTACACCTTC
CDR3: CASAVAVANYGYTF

J: TRBJ1-2
D: -
V: TRBV6-2/TRBV6-3
size: -
DNA: TGTGCCAGCAGTAGCCGAGCATATGGCTACACCTTC
CDR3: CASSSRAYGYTF

J: TRBJ2-2
D: -
V: TRBV5-1
size: -
DNA: TGCGCCAGCAGCCGCGGGACAGCAAACACCGGGGAGCTGTTTTTT
CDR3: CASSRGTANTGELFF

J: TRBJ2-1
D: -
V: TRBV18
size: -
DNA: TGTGCCAGCTCACCACCGATAGGGGCCACCTACAATGAGCAGTTCTTC
CDR3: CASSPPIGATYNEQFF

J: TRBJ2-4
D: -
V: TRBV21-1
size: -
DNA: TGTGCCAGCAGCAAAGAGTGGACTAGGACTTATCCGGACATTCAGTACTTC
CDR3: CASSKEWTRTYPDIQYF

J: TRBJ1-1
D: TRBD1
V: TRBV28
size: -
DNA: TGTGCCAGCAGTGATGGACAGGGTCTTTCTGAAGCTTTCTTT
CDR3: CASSDGQGLSEAFF

J: TRBJ2-7
D: TRBD1
V: TRBV5-1
size: few
DNA: TGCGCCAGCAGCCGGGACAGGGACTACGAGCAGTACTTC
CDR3: CASSRDRDYEQYF

J: TRBJ2-3
D: TRBD2
V: TRBV18
size: -
DNA: TGTGCCAGCTCACCACCGGTTACTAGCGGGAGTGATACGCAGTATTTT
CDR3: CASSPPVTSGSDTQYF

J: TRBJ2-7
D: TRBD1
V: TRBV6-5
size: once
DNA: TGTGCCAGCAGTCGGACAGGGGTCTACGAGCAGTACTTC
CDR3: CASSRTGVYEQYF

J: TRBJ2-2
D: -
V: TRBV19
size: -
DNA: TGTGCCAGTAGATCCCACAGCGGAAACACCGGGGAGCTGTTTTTT
CDR3: CASRSHSGNTGELFF